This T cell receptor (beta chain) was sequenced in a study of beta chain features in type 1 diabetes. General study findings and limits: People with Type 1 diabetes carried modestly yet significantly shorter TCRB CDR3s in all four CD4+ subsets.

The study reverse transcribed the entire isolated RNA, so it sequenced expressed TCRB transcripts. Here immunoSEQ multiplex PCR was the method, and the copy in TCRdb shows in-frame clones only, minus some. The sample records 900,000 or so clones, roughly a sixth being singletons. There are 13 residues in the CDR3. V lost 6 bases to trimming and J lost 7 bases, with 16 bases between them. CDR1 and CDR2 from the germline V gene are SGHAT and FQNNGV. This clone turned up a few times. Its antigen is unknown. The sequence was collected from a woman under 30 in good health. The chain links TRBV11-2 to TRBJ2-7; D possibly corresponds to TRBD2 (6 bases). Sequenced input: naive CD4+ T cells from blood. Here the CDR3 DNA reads TGTGCCAGCAGACCGGGACTGGGTTCTGAGCAGTACTTC. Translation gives CASRPGLGSEQYF. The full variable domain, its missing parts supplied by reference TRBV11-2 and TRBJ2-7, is EAGVAQSPRYKIIEKRQSVAFWCNPISGHATLYWYQQILGQGPKLLIQFQNNGVVDDSQLPKDRFSAERLKGVDSTLKIQPAKLEDSAVYLCASRPGLGSEQYFGPGTRLTVT.